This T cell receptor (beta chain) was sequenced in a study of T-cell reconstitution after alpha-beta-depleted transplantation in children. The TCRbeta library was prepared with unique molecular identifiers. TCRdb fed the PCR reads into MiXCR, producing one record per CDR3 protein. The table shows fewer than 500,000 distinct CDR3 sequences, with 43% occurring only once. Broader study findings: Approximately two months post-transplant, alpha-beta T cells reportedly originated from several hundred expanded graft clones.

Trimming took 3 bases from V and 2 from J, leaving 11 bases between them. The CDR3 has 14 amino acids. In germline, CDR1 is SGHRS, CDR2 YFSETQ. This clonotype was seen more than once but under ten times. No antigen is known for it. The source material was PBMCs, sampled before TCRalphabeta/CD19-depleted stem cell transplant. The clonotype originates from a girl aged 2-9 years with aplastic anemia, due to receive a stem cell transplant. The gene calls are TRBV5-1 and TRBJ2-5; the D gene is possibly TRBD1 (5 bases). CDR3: CASSSQGWQETQYF. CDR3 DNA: TGCGCCAGCAGCTCCCAGGGTTGGCAAGAGACCCAGTACTTC.